One and the same sample provided the 25 T cell receptor beta chains below, sequenced in a study of long-term antiretroviral therapy in people with HIV. It was version v3.0 of the immunoSEQ assay that was run at survey level. The method was immunoSEQ multiplex PCR; TCRdb's version includes in-frame clones alone and lacks a portion of them. This sample has about 36,000 clones, with 80% found just once. The sample was unsorted PBMCs, taken 3.4 years after starting antiretroviral therapy. The source of these receptors is a man aged 25-45 years with HIV.

The genes are TRBV21-1 and TRBJ2-7; the table's D call TRBD1 went unverified against the DNA. TRBV21-1 is a recognized pseudogene. The CDR3 runs to 14 residues. The DNA of the CDR3 is TGTGCCAGCAGCTCCCGGGACAGGGTGGGGGAGCAGTACTTC. As protein: CASSSRDRVGEQYF.

The count of this clone is one. The chain is built from TRBV5-1 and TRBJ1-1; D is unresolved. This CDR3 contains 15 residues. V lost 2 bases to trimming and J lost 4 bases, with 15 bases between them. Per the germline V gene, CDR1 is SGHRS and CDR2 is YFSETQ. The CDR3 region has the DNA TGCGCCAGCAGCTTAAACGCTGGCCCGGTCACTGAAGCTTTCTTT. Translated, it gives CASSLNAGPVTEAFF.

The rearrangement joins TRBV19 to TRBJ2-3, with D perhaps matching TRBD1 (7 bases). Trimming took 7 bases from V and 7 from J, leaving 18 bases between them. CDR1 is LNHDA and CDR2 is SQIVND in the germline V gene (reference sequence). The CDR3 length is 14 residues. The CDR3 DNA sequence: TGTGCCAGTACCAAACAGGGGACTCCTTATACGCAGTATTTT. Its protein product is CASTKQGTPYTQYF.

The chain joins TRBV28 to TRBJ1-4, with a possible D match to TRBD1 (6 bases). Deletions cut 3 bases from V and 2 bases from J, with 13 bases between. Looked up from germline, CDR1 is MDHEN and CDR2 is SYDVKM. This CDR3 is 16 amino acids long. The CDR3: CASSLFSGVTNEKLFF. For the CDR3, the DNA is TGTGCCAGCAGTTTGTTTTCAGGGGTGACTAATGAAAAACTGTTTTTT.

V gene TRBV19 combines with J gene TRBJ2-2, with 9 bases identical to TRBD2. CDR1 LNHDA and CDR2 SQIVND come from the germline V gene (reference sequence). The CDR3 is 17 residues long. V was clipped by 8 bases and J by 0 bases; unmatched bases: 10. CDR3 bases: TGTGCCAGTCGTGCCGGGACTAGCAGCGCGAACACCGGGGAGCTGTTTTTT. This codes for CASRAGTSSANTGELFF.

The CDR3 reads CASSIGIGRETQYF. In DNA form, the CDR3 reads TGTGCCAGTAGTATAGGTATAGGAAGAGAGACCCAGTACTTC. This chain links TRBV19 with TRBJ2-5; no reliable D call. The CDR3 is made up of 14 amino acids. The germline CDR1 and CDR2 sequences are LNHDA and SQIVND (reference sequence). V was trimmed by 1 base and J by 4 bases, leaving 10 bases between them.

The chain employs TRBV7-9 and TRBJ1-1; D gene unclear. Germline CDR1 SEHNR, CDR2 FQNEAQ (reference sequence). V shed 5 bases and J shed 4 bases, with 14 bases lying between them. The CDR3 length is 14 residues. CDR3 bases: TGTGCCAGCAGCCGACGCCGCGAAGCCACTGAAGCTTTCTTT. This gives the protein CASSRRREATEAFF. Full variable domain (remainder filled in from reference TRBV7-9 and TRBJ1-1): DTGVSQNPRHKITKRGQNVTFRCDPISEHNRLYWYRQTLGQGPEFLTYFQNEAQLEKSRLLSDRFSAERPKGSFSTLEIQRTEQGDSAMYLCASSRRREATEAFFGQGTRLTVV.

The chain joins TRBV6-6 to TRBJ2-1; D possibly corresponds to TRBD1 (6 bases). The CDR3 is 14 amino acids. V shed 2 bases and J shed 4 bases, with 9 bases lying between them. Per the germline V gene, CDR1 is MNHNY and CDR2 is SVGAGI (reference sequence). This chain's CDR3 is CASSYRTDYNEQFF. The CDR3 nucleotides read TGTGCCAGCAGTTACCGGACAGATTACAATGAGCAGTTCTTC.

The chain carries TRBV19 and TRBJ1-5; D possibly corresponds to TRBD1 (5 bases). Germline V gene sequence: CDR1 LNHDA, CDR2 SQIVND (reference sequence). The CDR3 runs to 16 residues. Trimming took off 4 bases at V and 6 bases at J, with 19 bases between the two ends. In DNA, the CDR3 is TGTGCCAGTAGTAACTGGGGGACTCTTGGGGGTCAGCCCCAGCATTTT. Protein product: CASSNWGTLGGQPQHF. The full variable domain, rest sourced from reference TRBV19 and TRBJ1-5, is DGGITQSPKYLFRKEGQNVTLSCEQNLNHDAMYWYRQDPGQGLRLIYYSQIVNDFQKGDIAEGYSVSREKKESFPLTVTSAQKNPTAFYLCASSNWGTLGGQPQHFGDGTRLSIL.

The chain carries TRBV10-3 and TRBJ1-1, with D possibly being TRBD1 (5 bases). V was clipped by 6 bases and J by 11 bases, with 19 bases between them. Per germline, CDR1 ENHRY and CDR2 SYGVKD. CDR3 size: 13 residues. CDR3 sequence (DNA): TGTGCCATCAGGGGGGGGGAGAGGGGCGAGGCTTTCTTT. Translated, it gives CAIRGGERGEAFF.

For the CDR3, the DNA is TGTGCCAGCAGTCTGGTTCGTGGAGAGACCCAGTACTTC. Its translation: CASSLVRGETQYF. The chain employs TRBV7-3 and TRBJ2-5, with D unresolved. Trimming removed 6 bases at V and 4 bases at J, with 12 bases between. This CDR3 has 13 residues. Looked up from germline, CDR1 is SGHTA and CDR2 is FQGTGA.

The chain links TRBV28 to TRBJ1-1; 9 nucleotides align to TRBD1. The junction had 2 bases not matched to a gene; V was cut back by 4 bases and J by 2 bases. Germline V lookup: CDR1 MDHEN, CDR2 SYDVKM. The CDR3 consists of 14 residues. The CDR3 loop is CASSSGQGNTEAFF. The CDR3 DNA reads as TGTGCCAGCAGTTCGGGACAGGGAAACACTGAAGCTTTCTTT.

The chain has TRBV7-2 and TRBJ2-1; 9 bases fit TRBD2. CDR3 length: 16 residues. Germline lookup yields CDR1 SGHTA and CDR2 FQGNSA. The J segment lost 1 base and the V segment lost 4 bases, leaving 5 bases of the junction unmatched. The CDR3 DNA reads TGTGCCAGCAGCTCAGCCCTAGCGGGGTCCTACAATGAGCAGTTCTTC. Translation gives CASSSALAGSYNEQFF.

The chain joins TRBV13 to TRBJ2-7; no firm D call. This CDR3 contains 13 residues. Germline lookup yields CDR1 PRHDT and CDR2 FYEKMQ (reference sequence). V was clipped by 0 bases and J by 5 bases, with 8 bases between them. CDR3 in DNA: TGTGCCAGCAGCTTAGGCGTTTACCACGAGCAGTACTTC. Residues: CASSLGVYHEQYF.

The CDR3 region is CASSMAGTGGVLAGGKNEQFF. CDR3 in DNA: TGTGCCAGTAGTATGGCAGGGACAGGGGGCGTACTAGCGGGAGGTAAGAATGAGCAGTTCTTC. This chain joins TRBV19 and TRBJ2-1, with D tentatively TRBD1 or TRBD2 (12 bases each). The ends were cut back, 3 bases at V and 7 bases at J, with 34 bases in the middle. The germline CDR1 and CDR2 sequences are LNHDA and SQIVND (reference sequence). The CDR3 covers 21 residues.

The rearrangement joins TRBV30 to TRBJ2-7, with D unresolved. The CDR3 spans 14 residues. Trimming pared 0 bases from V and 1 base from J, leaving 10 bases between. CDR1 GTSNPN and CDR2 SVGIG come from the germline V gene (reference sequence). CDR3 coding DNA: TGTGCCTGGAGTGTAACCGTTTGGTCCTACGAGCAGTACTTC. This encodes CAWSVTVWSYEQYF.

V gene TRBV25-1 combines with J gene TRBJ2-7; TRBD1 aligns across 7 bases. This CDR3 is built from 15 residues. With 6 bases clipped from V and 0 bases from J, the junction kept 8 bases outside the gene matches. CDR1 MGHDK and CDR2 SYGVNS come from the germline V gene. The CDR3 protein is CASSDPGQISYEQYF. The DNA of the CDR3 is TGTGCCAGCAGCGACCCGGGACAGATCTCCTACGAGCAGTACTTC.

The CDR3 nucleotides read TGTGCCAGCAGCTCGGTCATCGGTTCAGAGACCCAGTACTTC. It encodes CASSSVIGSETQYF. The V and J genes are TRBV7-9 and TRBJ2-5; no firm D call. V lost 4 bases to trimming and J lost 4 bases, with 13 bases between them. CDR3 length equals 14 residues. Germline CDR1 SEHNR, CDR2 FQNEAQ (reference sequence). The variable domain in full, completed from reference TRBV7-9 and TRBJ2-5, reads DTGVSQNPRHKITKRGQNVTFRCDPISEHNRLYWYRQTLGQGPEFLTYFQNEAQLEKSRLLSDRFSAERPKGSFSTLEIQRTEQGDSAMYLCASSSVIGSETQYFGPGTRLLVL.

The gene calls are TRBV5-5 and TRBJ1-4, with 7 bases lining up with TRBD1. V lost 4 bases and J lost 8; bases outside the gene matches: 8. The germline CDR1 and CDR2 sequences are SGHKS and YYEKEE (reference sequence). The CDR3 spans 14 residues. The CDR3 nucleotides are TGTGCCAGCAGCCGGGGGGGACAGCTCGAAAAACTGTTTTTT. As protein: CASSRGGQLEKLFF. Variable domain in full (rest from reference TRBV5-5 and TRBJ1-4): DAGVTQSPTHLIKTRGQQVTLRCSPISGHKSVSWYQQVLGQGPQFIFQYYEKEERGRGNFPDRFSARQFPNYSSELNVNALLLGDSALYLCASSRGGQLEKLFFGSGTQLSVL.

The chain is built from TRBV7-2 and TRBJ2-2; 11 positions agree with TRBD2. CDR3 size: 16 residues. The trim removed 1 base at V and 4 bases at J, leaving 2 bases unmatched. Germline-derived CDR1 and CDR2 are SGHTA and FQGNSA. This CDR3 is CASSLELAGVTGELFF. In DNA form, the CDR3 reads TGTGCCAGCAGCTTAGAACTAGCGGGAGTCACCGGGGAGCTGTTTTTT.

The CDR3, as DNA: TGTGCCAGCAGCTTACGGTATGATGCTTTCTTT. Translation: CASSLRYDAFF. This rearrangement joins TRBV11-2 to TRBJ1-1; D uncertain. This CDR3 region has 11 residues. Germline CDR1 reads SGHAT; CDR2 reads FQNNGV. V was pared by 2 bases and J by 11 bases, with 9 bases between. The variable domain in full, with the rest retrieved from reference TRBV11-2 and TRBJ1-1, is EAGVAQSPRYKIIEKRQSVAFWCNPISGHATLYWYQQILGQGPKLLIQFQNNGVVDDSQLPKDRFSAERLKGVDSTLKIQPAKLEDSAVYLCASSLRYDAFFGQGTRLTVV.

The chain recombines TRBV28 with TRBJ1-1; D unresolved. The CDR3 covers 14 residues. V was shortened by 5 bases and J by 0 bases, with 10 bases between the two germline ends. Germline V gene lookup returns CDR1 MDHEN and CDR2 SYDVKM. CDR3 residues: CASSIFAVNTEAFF. The CDR3 region has the DNA TGTGCCAGCAGTATCTTTGCGGTGAACACTGAAGCTTTCTTT.

V is TRBV2 and J is TRBJ2-7; 12 bases agree with TRBD2. CDR3 length: 16 amino acids. V gave up 8 bases and J gave up 2 bases; unmatched junction bases: 10. Germline V gives CDR1 SNHLY, CDR2 FYNNEI. This CDR3 reads CASLRGGLAGTYEQYF. In DNA form, the CDR3 reads TGTGCCAGCCTGAGAGGTGGACTAGCGGGGACCTACGAGCAGTACTTC. Full variable domain (remainder filled in from reference TRBV2 and TRBJ2-7): EPEVTQTPSHQVTQMGQEVILRCVPISNHLYFYWYRQILGQKVEFLVSFYNNEISEKSEIFDDQFSVERPDGSNFTLKIRSTKLEDSAMYFCASLRGGLAGTYEQYFGPGTRLTVT.

This sequence joins TRBV25-1 and TRBJ1-2; D is possibly TRBD1 (6 bases). V was trimmed by 1 base and J by 0 bases, leaving 6 bases between them. CDR1 is MGHDK and CDR2 is SYGVNS in the germline V gene. CDR3 length: 14 residues. In nucleotides, the CDR3 is TGTGCCAGCAGTGAATCAGGGGCTAACTATGGCTACACCTTC. Protein product: CASSESGANYGYTF.

A remark on this clone: One end of the junction fails to match germline, which may point to a read error. The chain employs TRBV7-7 and TRBJ2-5, with 10 bases lining up with TRBD1. The CDR3 extends over 13 amino acids. Looked up from germline, CDR1 is SSHAT and CDR2 is FNYEAQ (reference sequence). The CDR3 nucleotides read TGTGCTAGCAGCCTCCGGGACAGGGGTACCCAGTACTTC. Amino acid sequence: CASSLRDRGTQYF.